A single sample is the source of the 5 T cell receptor beta chains below, sequenced in a study of cytomegalovirus exposure and HLA in healthy donors. The primer mix had 60 Vbeta and 13 Jbeta primers. TCRdb's copy holds only in-frame clones and misses some; the assay was immunoSEQ multiplex PCR. The sample lists around 130,000 clones, 70% to 75% seen once, with about 1.5% in the top ten. The specimen was PBMCs. The receptor source for this set is a woman aged 30 to 39 in good health and CMV-seronegative.

This chain connects TRBV9 to TRBJ1-1; 7 bases fit TRBD1. The CDR3 is 14 amino acids. With 1 base clipped from V and 5 bases from J, the junction kept 5 bases outside the gene matches. Germline V CDR1 and CDR2: SGDLS, YYNGEE. The CDR3 loop is CASSVQGVGTEAFF. DNA of the CDR3: TGTGCCAGCAGCGTACAGGGGGTAGGGACTGAAGCTTTCTTT.

This clone has a single count. The rearrangement uses TRBV6-6 and TRBJ1-2; TRBD1 is a possible D gene (5 bases). With 5 bases removed from V and 7 bases from J, the gap between germline ends came to 8 bases. CDR1 is MNHNY and CDR2 is SVGAGI in the germline V gene (reference sequence). The CDR3 spans 11 residues. CDR3 region: CASSIRAGYTF. The CDR3 DNA sequence: TGTGCCAGCAGTATCAGGGCTGGCTACACCTTC.

With regard to this clone: A read error may account for a junction end that differs from germline. The chain uses TRBV6-5 and TRBJ2-7; maybe TRBD2 (6 bases). Germline assignment: CDR1 MNHEY and CDR2 SVGAGI. There are 14 residues in the CDR3. As DNA, the CDR3 is TGTGCCAGCAGATACTACGGGAGTTCCTACGAGCAGTACTTC. Its protein is CASRYYGSSYEQYF.

Only a few counts were recorded for this clone. The gene calls are TRBV5-1 and TRBJ2-3, with 11 bases lining up with TRBD2. CDR1 and CDR2 from the germline V gene are SGHRS and YFSETQ. V lost 2 bases, J lost 4 bases, and 12 bases stayed unmatched. The CDR3 is made up of 18 amino acids. CDR3: CASSLASGGPKSSDTQYF. The CDR3 coding sequence is TGCGCCAGCAGCTTAGCTAGCGGGGGGCCCAAGAGCTCAGATACGCAGTATTTT.

In its sample, this clone was seen a few times. A read error may produce the germline difference seen at one junction end. The same CDR3 also results from other DNA sequences found in this sample. The chain uses TRBV15 and TRBJ2-5; maybe TRBD1 (6 bases). Germline CDR1 LNHNV, CDR2 YYDKDF (reference sequence). The CDR3 is made up of 13 amino acids. CDR3 nucleotide sequence: TGTGCCCCTGAACGGACAGTCCAAGAGACTCAGTACTTC. Protein: CAPERTVQETQYF.